This TCR beta chain was documented in a study of T cells expressing NK-cell markers. Study outcomes and limitations: A few donors likewise had their CD3+CD56-NKG2C+ fraction led by these clonotypes.

The CDR3 extends over 15 amino acids. From its re-call of the 5' RACE reads, TCRdb lists each CDR3 protein once, without DNA. This repertoire includes over 250,000 distinct CDR3 sequences. For this clonotype: Its antigen remains unknown.

The receptor's source is a woman between 18 and 69 years old in good health. Sequencing was performed on blood T cells: a sorted CD56 or NKG2C T cell subset, CD4+ or CD8+ T cells, or bulk PBMC T cells (not recorded which). V and J are TRBV12-3 or TRBV12-4 and TRBJ1-2; the TRBD1 assignment by TCRdb is unverifiable without DNA. This chain's CDR3 is CASSPPTGARGGYTF.